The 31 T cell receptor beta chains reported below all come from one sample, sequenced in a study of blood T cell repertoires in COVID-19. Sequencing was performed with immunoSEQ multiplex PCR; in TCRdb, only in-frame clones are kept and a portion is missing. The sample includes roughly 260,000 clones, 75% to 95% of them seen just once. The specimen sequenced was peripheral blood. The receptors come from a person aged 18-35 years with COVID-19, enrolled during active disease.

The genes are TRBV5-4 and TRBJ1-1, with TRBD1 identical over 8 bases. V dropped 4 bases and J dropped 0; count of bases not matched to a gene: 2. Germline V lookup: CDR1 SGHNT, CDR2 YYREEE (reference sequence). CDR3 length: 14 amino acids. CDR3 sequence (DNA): TGTGCCAGCAGCCGGGGACAGGTGAACACTGAAGCTTTCTTT. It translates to CASSRGQVNTEAFF.

The CDR3 DNA reads as TGTGCCAGCAGCTTGAATCTGCCAGGGGACACTGAAGCTTTCTTT. It is translated as CASSLNLPGDTEAFF. V gene TRBV5-4 combines with J gene TRBJ1-1, with D possibly being TRBD1 (6 bases). Trimming took off 1 base at V and 3 bases at J, with 13 bases between the two ends. The CDR3 sequence is 15 residues long. Germline loops: CDR1 SGHNT, CDR2 YYREEE (reference sequence).

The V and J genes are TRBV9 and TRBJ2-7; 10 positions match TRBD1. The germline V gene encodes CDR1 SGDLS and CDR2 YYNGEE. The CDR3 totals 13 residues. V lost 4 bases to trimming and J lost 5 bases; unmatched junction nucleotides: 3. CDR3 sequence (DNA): TGTGCCAGCAGCTTCGGGACAGGGGACGAGCAGTACTTC. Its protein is CASSFGTGDEQYF.

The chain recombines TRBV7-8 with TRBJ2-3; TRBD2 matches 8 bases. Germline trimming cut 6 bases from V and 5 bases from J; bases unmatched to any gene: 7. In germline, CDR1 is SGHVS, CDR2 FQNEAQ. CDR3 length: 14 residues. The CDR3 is CASRIAGPGDTQYF. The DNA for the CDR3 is TGTGCCAGCAGAATAGCGGGACCGGGAGATACGCAGTATTTT.

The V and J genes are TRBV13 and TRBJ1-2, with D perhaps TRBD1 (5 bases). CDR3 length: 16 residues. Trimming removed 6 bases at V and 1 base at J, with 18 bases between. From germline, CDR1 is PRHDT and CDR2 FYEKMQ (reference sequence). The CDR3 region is CASRQTAGLINYGYTF. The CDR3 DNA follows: TGTGCCAGCAGACAGACCGCGGGGCTAATTAACTATGGCTACACCTTC.

CDR3 sequence reads: CASSDSDKDEQFF. DNA of the CDR3: TGTGCCAGCAGTGACTCGGACAAAGATGAGCAGTTCTTC. The chain links TRBV6-4 to TRBJ2-1; tentative D call: TRBD1 (5 bases). This CDR3 is built from 13 residues. The germline CDR1 and CDR2 sequences are MRHNA and SNTAGT. With 0 bases removed from V and 8 bases from J, the gap between germline ends came to 8 bases.

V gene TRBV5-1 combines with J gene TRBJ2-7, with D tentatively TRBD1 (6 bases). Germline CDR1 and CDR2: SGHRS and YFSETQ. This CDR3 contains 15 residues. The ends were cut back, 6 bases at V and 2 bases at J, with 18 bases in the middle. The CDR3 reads CASKPFTGPTYEQYF. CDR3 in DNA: TGCGCCAGCAAGCCGTTTACAGGGCCCACCTACGAGCAGTACTTC.

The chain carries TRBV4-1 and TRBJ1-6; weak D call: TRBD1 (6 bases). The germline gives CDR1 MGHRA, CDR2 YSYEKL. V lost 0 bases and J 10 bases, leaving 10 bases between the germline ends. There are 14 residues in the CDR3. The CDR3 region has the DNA TGCGCCAGCAGCCAAGAAGGGGGGGACTCACCCCTCCACTTT. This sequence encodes CASSQEGGDSPLHF.

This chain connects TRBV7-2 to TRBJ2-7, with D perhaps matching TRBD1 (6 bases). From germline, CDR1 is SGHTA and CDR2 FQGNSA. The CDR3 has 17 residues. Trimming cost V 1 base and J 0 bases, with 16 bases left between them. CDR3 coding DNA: TGTGCCAGCAGCTTAGAAGTGTTCGCAGGGGCCTCCTACGAGCAGTACTTC. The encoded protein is CASSLEVFAGASYEQYF.

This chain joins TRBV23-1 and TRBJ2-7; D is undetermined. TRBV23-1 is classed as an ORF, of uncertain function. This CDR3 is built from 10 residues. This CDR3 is CHVSGYEQYF. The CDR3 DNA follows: TGCCATGTTTCAGGCTACGAGCAGTACTTC.

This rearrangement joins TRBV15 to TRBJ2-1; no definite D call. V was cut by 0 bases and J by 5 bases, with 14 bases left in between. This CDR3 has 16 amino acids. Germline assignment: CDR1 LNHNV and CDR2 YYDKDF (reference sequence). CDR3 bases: TGTGCCACCAGCAGAGATATGAGCTTCCCGGACAATGAGCAGTTCTTC. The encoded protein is CATSRDMSFPDNEQFF.

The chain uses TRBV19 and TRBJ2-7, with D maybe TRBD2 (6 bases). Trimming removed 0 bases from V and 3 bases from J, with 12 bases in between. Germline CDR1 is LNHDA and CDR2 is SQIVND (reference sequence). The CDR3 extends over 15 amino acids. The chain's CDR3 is CASSIEAVGGYEQYF. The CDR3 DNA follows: TGTGCCAGTAGTATAGAGGCCGTGGGGGGCTACGAGCAGTACTTC.

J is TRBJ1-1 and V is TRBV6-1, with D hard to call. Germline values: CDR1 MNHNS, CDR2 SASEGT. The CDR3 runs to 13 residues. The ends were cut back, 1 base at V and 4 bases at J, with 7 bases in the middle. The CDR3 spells CASSEGRFTEAFF. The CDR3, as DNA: TGTGCCAGCAGTGAAGGGAGGTTCACTGAAGCTTTCTTT.

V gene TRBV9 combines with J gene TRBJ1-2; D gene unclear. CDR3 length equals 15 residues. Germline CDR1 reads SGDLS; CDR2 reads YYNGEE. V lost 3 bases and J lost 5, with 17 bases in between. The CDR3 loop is CASSAPLAVEYGYTF. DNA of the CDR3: TGTGCCAGCAGCGCCCCCCTCGCGGTCGAATATGGCTACACCTTC.

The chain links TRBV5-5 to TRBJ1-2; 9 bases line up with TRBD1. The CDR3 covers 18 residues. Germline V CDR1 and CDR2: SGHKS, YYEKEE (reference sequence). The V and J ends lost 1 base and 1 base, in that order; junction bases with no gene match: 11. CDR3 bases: TGTGCCAGCAGCTTGTCCCATACAGGGGGCGATGGTAACTATGGCTACACCTTC. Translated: CASSLSHTGGDGNYGYTF.

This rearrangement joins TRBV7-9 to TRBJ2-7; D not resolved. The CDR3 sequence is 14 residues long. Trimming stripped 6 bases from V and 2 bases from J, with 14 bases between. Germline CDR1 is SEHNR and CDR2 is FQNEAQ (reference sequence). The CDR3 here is CASRGGSETYEQYF. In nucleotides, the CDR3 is TGTGCCAGCAGGGGTGGCAGCGAAACCTACGAGCAGTACTTC.

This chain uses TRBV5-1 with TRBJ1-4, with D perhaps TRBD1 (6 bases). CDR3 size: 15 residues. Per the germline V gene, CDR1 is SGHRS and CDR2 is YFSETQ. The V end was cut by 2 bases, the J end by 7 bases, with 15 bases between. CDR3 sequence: CASSLSTGFREKLFF. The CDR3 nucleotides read TGCGCCAGCAGCTTATCAACAGGGTTCCGTGAAAAACTGTTTTTT.

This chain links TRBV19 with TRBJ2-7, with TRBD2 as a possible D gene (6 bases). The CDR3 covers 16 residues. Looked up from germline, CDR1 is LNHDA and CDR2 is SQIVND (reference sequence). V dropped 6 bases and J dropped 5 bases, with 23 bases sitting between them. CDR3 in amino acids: CASSLDGSNPLHEQYF. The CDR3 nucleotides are TGTGCCAGTAGCTTAGACGGGAGTAACCCCCTCCACGAGCAGTACTTC. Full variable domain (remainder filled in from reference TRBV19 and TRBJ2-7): DGGITQSPKYLFRKEGQNVTLSCEQNLNHDAMYWYRQDPGQGLRLIYYSQIVNDFQKGDIAEGYSVSREKKESFPLTVTSAQKNPTAFYLCASSLDGSNPLHEQYFGPGTRLTVT.

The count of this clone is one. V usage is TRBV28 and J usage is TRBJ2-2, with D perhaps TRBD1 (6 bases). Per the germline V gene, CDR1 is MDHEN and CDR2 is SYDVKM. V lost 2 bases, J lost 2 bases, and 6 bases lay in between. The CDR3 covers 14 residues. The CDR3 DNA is TGTGCCAGCAGTTTAGGGACAAACACCGGGGAGCTGTTTTTT. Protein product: CASSLGTNTGELFF. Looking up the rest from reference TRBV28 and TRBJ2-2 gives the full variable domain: DVKVTQSSRYLVKRTGEKVFLECVQDMDHENMFWYRQDPGLGLRLIYFSYDVKMKEKGDIPEGYSVSREKKERFSLILESASTNQTSMYLCASSLGTNTGELFFGEGSRLTVL.

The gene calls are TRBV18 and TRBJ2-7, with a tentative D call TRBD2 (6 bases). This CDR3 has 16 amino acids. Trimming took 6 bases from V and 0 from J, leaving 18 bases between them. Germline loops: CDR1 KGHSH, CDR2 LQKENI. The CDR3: CASSGWDGRSSYEQYF. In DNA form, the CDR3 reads TGTGCCAGCTCGGGCTGGGATGGGAGGTCCTCCTACGAGCAGTACTTC.

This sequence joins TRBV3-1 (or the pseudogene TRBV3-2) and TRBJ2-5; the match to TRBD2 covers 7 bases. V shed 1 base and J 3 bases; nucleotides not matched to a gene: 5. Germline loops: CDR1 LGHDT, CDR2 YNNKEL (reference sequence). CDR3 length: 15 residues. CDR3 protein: CASSQVGREEETQYF. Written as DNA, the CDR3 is TGTGCCAGCAGCCAAGTGGGGAGGGAGGAAGAGACCCAGTACTTC.

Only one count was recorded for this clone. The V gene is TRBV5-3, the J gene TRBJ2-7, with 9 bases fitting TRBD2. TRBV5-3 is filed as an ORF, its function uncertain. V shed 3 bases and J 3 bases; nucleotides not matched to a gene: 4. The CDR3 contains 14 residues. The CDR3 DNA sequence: TGTGCCAGAAGCTGGACGACTAGCGGCTACGAGCAGTACTTC. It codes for CARSWTTSGYEQYF.

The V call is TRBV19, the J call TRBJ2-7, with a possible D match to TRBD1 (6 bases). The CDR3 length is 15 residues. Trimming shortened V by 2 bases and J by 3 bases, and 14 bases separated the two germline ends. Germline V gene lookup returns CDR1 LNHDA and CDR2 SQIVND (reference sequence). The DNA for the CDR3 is TGTGCCAGTAGTATAAACTCAGGGGCAGTCTACGAGCAGTACTTC. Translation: CASSINSGAVYEQYF.

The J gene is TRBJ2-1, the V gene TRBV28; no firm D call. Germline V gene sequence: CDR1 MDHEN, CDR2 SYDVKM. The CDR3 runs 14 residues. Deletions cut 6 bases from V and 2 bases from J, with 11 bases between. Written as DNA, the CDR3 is TGTGCCAGCAGCCCTGGCGGTACCTACAATGAGCAGTTCTTC. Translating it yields CASSPGGTYNEQFF.

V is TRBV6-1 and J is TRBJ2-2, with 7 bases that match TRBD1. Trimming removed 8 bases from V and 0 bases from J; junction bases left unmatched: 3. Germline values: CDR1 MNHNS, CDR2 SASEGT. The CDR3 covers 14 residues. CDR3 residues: CASSDRPNTGELFF. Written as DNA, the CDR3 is TGTGCCAGCTCGGACAGGCCGAACACCGGGGAGCTGTTTTTT.

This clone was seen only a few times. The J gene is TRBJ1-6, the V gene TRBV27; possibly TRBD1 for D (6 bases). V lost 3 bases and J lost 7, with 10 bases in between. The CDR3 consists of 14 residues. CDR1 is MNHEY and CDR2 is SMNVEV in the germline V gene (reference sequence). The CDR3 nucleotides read TGTGCCAGCAGTTTGGACAGTGCGAATTCACCCCTCCACTTT. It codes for CASSLDSANSPLHF.

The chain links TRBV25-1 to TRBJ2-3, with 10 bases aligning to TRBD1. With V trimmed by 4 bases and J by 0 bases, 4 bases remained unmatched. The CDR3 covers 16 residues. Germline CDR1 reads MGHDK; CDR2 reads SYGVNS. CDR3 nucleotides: TGTGCCAGCAGTGGACAGGGGGCCACGAGCACAGATACGCAGTATTTT. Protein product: CASSGQGATSTDTQYF.

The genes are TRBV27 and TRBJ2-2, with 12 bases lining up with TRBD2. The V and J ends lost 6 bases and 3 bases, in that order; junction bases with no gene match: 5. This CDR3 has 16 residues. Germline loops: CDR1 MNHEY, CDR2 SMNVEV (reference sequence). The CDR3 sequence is CASSSGLAGYTGELFF. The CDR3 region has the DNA TGTGCCAGCAGCTCTGGACTAGCGGGGTACACCGGGGAGCTGTTTTTT.

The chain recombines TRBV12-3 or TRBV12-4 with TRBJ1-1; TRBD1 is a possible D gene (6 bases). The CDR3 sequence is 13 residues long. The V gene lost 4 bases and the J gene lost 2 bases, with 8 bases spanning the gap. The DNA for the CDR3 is TGTGCCAGCAGTTCGGGGGGCAACACTGAAGCTTTCTTT. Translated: CASSSGGNTEAFF.

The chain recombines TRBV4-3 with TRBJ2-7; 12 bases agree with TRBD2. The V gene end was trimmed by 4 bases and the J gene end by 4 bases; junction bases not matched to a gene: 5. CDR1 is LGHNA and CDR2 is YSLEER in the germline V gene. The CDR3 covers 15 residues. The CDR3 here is CASSLRTSGAYEQYF. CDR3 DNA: TGCGCCAGCAGCCTAAGGACTAGCGGGGCGTACGAGCAGTACTTC.

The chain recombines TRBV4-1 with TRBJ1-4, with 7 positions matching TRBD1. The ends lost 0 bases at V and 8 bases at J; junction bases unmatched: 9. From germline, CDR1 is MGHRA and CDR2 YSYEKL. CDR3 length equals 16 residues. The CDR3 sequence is CASSQDGQGVGEKLFF. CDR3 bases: TGCGCCAGCAGCCAAGACGGTCAGGGGGTAGGAGAAAAACTGTTTTTT.